The entry below describes one T cell receptor beta chain. The record originates from a study of T cell changes during pregnancy in multiple sclerosis. J gave up 9 bases and V 5 bases, and 7 bases lay outside the gene matches. Germline CDR1 is SGHTA and CDR2 is FQGTGA. The CDR3 consists of 13 residues. Sequenced by immunoSEQ multiplex PCR; TCRdb stores in-frame clones only, minus some. The sample carries 60,000 to 70,000 clones, approximately 89% recorded once. The TCR originated in a female donor in good health, enrolled as a control in a pregnancy study. This chain uses TRBV7-3 with TRBJ2-7, with 10 bases aligning to TRBD2. The material was peripheral blood, obtained in the third trimester of pregnancy. The CDR3 sequence: CASSLSGLARQYF. Here the CDR3 DNA reads TGTGCCAGCAGCCTCTCGGGACTAGCGCGGCAGTACTTC.